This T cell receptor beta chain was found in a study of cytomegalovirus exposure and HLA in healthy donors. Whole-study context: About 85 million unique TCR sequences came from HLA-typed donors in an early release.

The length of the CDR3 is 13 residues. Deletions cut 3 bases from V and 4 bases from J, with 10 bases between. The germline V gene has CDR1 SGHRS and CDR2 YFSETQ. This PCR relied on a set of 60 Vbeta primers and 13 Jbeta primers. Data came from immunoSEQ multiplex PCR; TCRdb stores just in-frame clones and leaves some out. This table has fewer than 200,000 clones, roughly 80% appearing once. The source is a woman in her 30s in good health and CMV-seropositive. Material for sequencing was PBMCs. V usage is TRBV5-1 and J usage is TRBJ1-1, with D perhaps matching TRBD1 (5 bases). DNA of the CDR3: TGCGCCAGCAGCTGGGGGGGTAGCACTGAAGCTTTCTTT. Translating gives CASSWGGSTEAFF.